The 2 T cell receptor beta chains listed next were all sequenced from one sample in a study of T-cell reconstitution after alpha-beta-depleted transplantation in children. The library targeted TCRbeta and was prepared with unique molecular identifiers. Via MiXCR, TCRdb re-called the PCR reads, giving one row per CDR3 protein. This sample has fewer than 550,000 distinct CDR3 sequences, with over 9.5% found just once. This material consisted of PBMCs, mostly from graft donor cells, taken 180 days after TCRalphabeta/CD19-depleted stem cell transplant. The source is a female patient aged 2-10 years who had a stem cell transplant for aplastic anemia, so the T cells may come from the graft donor.

This clonotype was observed a few times. The chain joins TRBV5-6 to TRBJ2-2; tentatively, D is TRBD1 (9 bases). This CDR3 has 19 amino acids. Trimming shortened V by 5 bases and J by 4 bases, and 27 bases separated the two germline ends. The V gene's germline CDR1 is SGHDT and CDR2 YYEEEE. Here the CDR3 DNA reads TGTGCCAGCAGGTACAGGGGGCCACGGGAGGGTCCCAGCACCGGGGAGCTGTTTTTT. This sequence encodes CASRYRGPREGPSTGELFF.

This clonotype came up a few times. The gene calls are TRBV28 and TRBJ2-5, with 7 bases matching TRBD1. J was trimmed by 6 bases and V by 3 bases; bases with no gene match: 13. Germline V gene sequence: CDR1 MDHEN, CDR2 SYDVKM. This CDR3 spans 16 amino acids. CDR3 nucleotides: TGTGCCAGCAGTTTTCCCCGACAGGGCGGGTCGAAGACCCAGTACTTC. The encoded protein is CASSFPRQGGSKTQYF.